This T cell receptor beta chain emerged from a study of blood T cell repertoires in COVID-19. Turning to the study itself: The United States, Italy and Spain supplied acute and convalescent COVID-19 samples. T cells, B-cell-depleted T cells, or PBMCs supplied cDNA or gDNA.

Original analysis: Amplified reference gene primers provided the basis for estimating nucleated cell counts. Repertoires were generated with immunoSEQ multiplex PCR, while TCRdb's copy carries only in-frame clones and drops some. V, J and clone size derive from that table, while D and trimming were established from the DNA sequence. The data hold 300,000 to 400,000 clones, with about 90% observed a single time. Germline CDR1 is SGHDT and CDR2 is YYEEEE. This CDR3 spans 15 amino acids. The V segment lost 4 bases and the J segment 2 bases; nucleotides outside the gene matches: 5. Sequenced: peripheral blood. This clonotype originated in a woman between 25 and 40 years old with COVID-19, enrolled during active disease. The chain links TRBV5-6 to TRBJ2-1; 8 positions agree with TRBD2. The CDR3 sequence is CASSPGTRTYNEQFF. In DNA, the CDR3 is TGTGCCAGCAGCCCAGGGACTAGAACCTACAATGAGCAGTTCTTC.